What follows are 24 T cell receptor beta chains derived from one specimen sequenced in a study of graft-versus-host responses after intestinal transplantation. Sequenced by immunoSEQ multiplex PCR; TCRdb stores in-frame clones only, minus some. Found here are some 130,000 clones, 80% to 95% of them singletons; the top ten hold 0.095% to 0.15%. Their recognized antigens are unknown. The sequences come from unstimulated CD4+ T cells sorted from spleen or lymph node cells, collected before intestinal transplant. Receptors originate from a human donor who received an intestinal transplant.

The chain combines TRBV2 with TRBJ2-1; tentative D call: TRBD1 (6 bases). This CDR3 is 15 amino acids long. V was pared by 6 bases and J by 8 bases, with 20 bases between. Germline CDR1 is SNHLY and CDR2 is FYNNEI. CDR3 sequence: CASSSFGQKSDEQFF. CDR3 DNA sequence: TGTGCCAGCAGCAGCTTTGGACAGAAGAGCGATGAGCAGTTCTTC.

The genes are TRBV7-9 and TRBJ2-1; 10 nucleotides match TRBD1. The V gene end was trimmed by 0 bases and the J gene end by 5 bases; junction bases not matched to a gene: 1. Germline-derived CDR1 and CDR2 are SEHNR and FQNEAQ (reference sequence). This CDR3 spans 15 amino acids. As DNA, the CDR3 is TGTGCCAGCAGCTTAGCTGGGACAGGGGACAATGAGCAGTTCTTC. This codes for CASSLAGTGDNEQFF. Supplemented by reference TRBV7-9 and TRBJ2-1, the full variable domain reads DTGVSQNPRHKITKRGQNVTFRCDPISEHNRLYWYRQTLGQGPEFLTYFQNEAQLEKSRLLSDRFSAERPKGSFSTLEIQRTEQGDSAMYLCASSLAGTGDNEQFFGPGTRLTVL.

The V call is TRBV10-2, the J call TRBJ2-5; TRBD2 agrees at 10 bases. The CDR3 is made up of 15 amino acids. With 8 bases clipped from V and 5 bases from J, the junction kept 11 bases outside the gene matches. Germline-derived CDR1 and CDR2 are WSHSY and SAAADI. The CDR3 here is CASFQAGGPRETQYF. CDR3 coding DNA: TGCGCCAGCTTTCAAGCGGGAGGGCCGAGGGAGACCCAGTACTTC.

This rearrangement joins TRBV6-1 to TRBJ2-7; D is possibly TRBD1 or TRBD2 (6 bases each). The CDR3 contains 15 residues. CDR1 is MNHNS, CDR2 SASEGT, per germline. The V end was cut by 2 bases, the J end by 1 base, with 12 bases between. The CDR3 here is CASSERGDRSYEQYF. CDR3 nucleotide sequence: TGTGCCAGCAGTGAAAGGGGGGATCGGTCCTACGAGCAGTACTTC.

The rearrangement uses TRBV18 and TRBJ2-1; 8 positions agree with TRBD2. There are 21 residues in the CDR3. CDR1 is KGHSH, CDR2 LQKENI, per germline. With 2 bases clipped from V and 3 bases from J, the junction kept 21 bases outside the gene matches. The CDR3 is CASSPRVQGSGLASLYNEQFF. The DNA of the CDR3 is TGTGCCAGCTCACCAAGGGTACAGGGATCCGGACTAGCATCTCTCTACAATGAGCAGTTCTTC. Based on the CDR3 plus reference TRBV18 and TRBJ2-1, the full variable domain is NAGVMQNPRHLVRRRGQEARLRCSPMKGHSHVYWYRQLPEEGLKFMVYLQKENIIDESGMPKERFSAEFPKEGPSILRIQQVVRGDSAAYFCASSPRVQGSGLASLYNEQFFGPGTRLTVL.

J is TRBJ2-3 and V is TRBV4-1; 9 bases map to TRBD2. The CDR3 totals 16 residues. With V trimmed by 6 bases and J by 6 bases, 13 bases remained unmatched. In germline, CDR1 is MGHRA, CDR2 YSYEKL. The CDR3 region has the DNA TGCGCCAGCAGACAAAATAGCGGGGGCTCAGGGGATACGCAGTATTTT. Amino acids: CASRQNSGGSGDTQYF.

The chain employs TRBV10-2 and TRBJ2-1; perhaps D is TRBD1 or TRBD2 (6 bases each). This CDR3 spans 14 amino acids. V gave up 4 bases and J gave up 6 bases, with 13 bases separating them. Germline V gene sequence: CDR1 WSHSY, CDR2 SAAADI. CDR3 amino acids: CASSAPEGGNEQFF. The CDR3 DNA sequence: TGCGCCAGCAGTGCTCCCGAGGGGGGCAATGAGCAGTTCTTC.

J is TRBJ1-2 and V is TRBV18; D call uncertain. The CDR3 extends over 12 amino acids. The germline V gene has CDR1 KGHSH and CDR2 LQKENI. Trimming pared 5 bases from V and 7 bases from J, leaving 11 bases between. The CDR3 sequence is CASSDYAGGYTF. The CDR3 nucleotides are TGTGCCAGCTCAGACTACGCGGGTGGCTACACCTTC. Variable domain in full (rest from reference TRBV18 and TRBJ1-2): NAGVMQNPRHLVRRRGQEARLRCSPMKGHSHVYWYRQLPEEGLKFMVYLQKENIIDESGMPKERFSAEFPKEGPSILRIQQVVRGDSAAYFCASSDYAGGYTFGSGTRLTVV.

J is TRBJ2-7 and V is TRBV28; 9 nucleotides align to TRBD2. V shed 6 bases, J shed 6 bases, and the junction held 6 bases outside the gene matches. Per germline, CDR1 MDHEN and CDR2 SYDVKM. This CDR3 contains 13 residues. The CDR3 bases are TGTGCCAGCAGAACGGGACTAGCAGGCGAGCAGTACTTC. This codes for CASRTGLAGEQYF.

In DNA form, the CDR3 reads TGCGCCAGCAGCCGAGACCCAGGTGGACCCGGGGAGCTGTTTTTT. It yields the protein CASSRDPGGPGELFF. The V gene is TRBV4-1, the J gene TRBJ2-2; no clear D. V was trimmed by 4 bases and J by 6 bases, leaving 15 bases between them. The CDR3 loop spans 15 amino acids. CDR1 and CDR2 (germline): MGHRA, YSYEKL.

The chain couples TRBV5-1 to TRBJ2-7, with 10 nucleotides matching TRBD2. Germline V gene lookup returns CDR1 SGHRS and CDR2 YFSETQ. CDR3 length: 13 residues. J gave up 3 bases and V 4 bases, and 1 base lay outside the gene matches. CDR3 sequence: CASSRTSGYEQYF. As DNA, the CDR3 is TGCGCCAGCAGCCGGACTAGCGGCTACGAGCAGTACTTC.

This chain uses TRBV6-1 with TRBJ2-7; either TRBD1 or TRBD2 may fit D (7 bases each). The germline V gene encodes CDR1 MNHNS and CDR2 SASEGT. The CDR3 sequence is 14 residues long. Trimming left V 6 bases short and J 2 bases short, with 14 bases between. CDR3 sequence reads: CASRHRGGAYEQYF. The CDR3 DNA follows: TGTGCCAGCAGACACAGGGGAGGGGCCTACGAGCAGTACTTC.

This rearrangement joins TRBV7-2 to TRBJ2-7; D tentatively fits TRBD1 or TRBD2 (5 bases each). The V end was cut by 5 bases, the J end by 4 bases, with 15 bases between. Germline loops: CDR1 SGHTA, CDR2 FQGNSA. This CDR3 is 14 amino acids long. The CDR3 region has the DNA TGTGCCAGCAGCCCATGGGACGCCGCATACGAGCAGTACTTC. It is translated as CASSPWDAAYEQYF.

This clone was recorded once. The chain links TRBV10-3 to TRBJ2-1; the D is unclear. This CDR3 contains 12 residues. The germline V gene has CDR1 ENHRY and CDR2 SYGVKD. V dropped 4 bases and J dropped 6 bases, with 7 bases sitting between them. CDR3 in DNA: TGTGCCATCAGTGCCCTTGGCAATGAGCAGTTCTTC. Translated, it gives CAISALGNEQFF.

The chain employs TRBV7-9 and TRBJ1-2; 8 bases fit TRBD1. V was clipped by 4 bases and J by 4 bases; unmatched bases: 11. The CDR3 runs to 16 residues. Germline CDR1 is SEHNR and CDR2 is FQNEAQ (reference sequence). This CDR3 reads CASSWATGVFGYGYTF. Here the CDR3 DNA reads TGTGCCAGCAGCTGGGCGACAGGGGTCTTCGGCTATGGCTACACCTTC.

The genes are TRBV6-5 and TRBJ1-3; 7 bases line up with TRBD1. The germline gives CDR1 MNHEY, CDR2 SVGAGI. V lost 2 bases, J lost 0 bases, and 1 base stayed unmatched. The CDR3 spans 15 residues. As DNA, the CDR3 is TGTGCCAGCAGTTACGGACAGGCCTCTGGAAACACCATATATTTT. Protein sequence: CASSYGQASGNTIYF.

The chain links TRBV18 to TRBJ1-1; no firm D call. This CDR3 is built from 15 residues. V shed 4 bases and J shed 1 base, with 13 bases lying between them. Germline V lookup: CDR1 KGHSH, CDR2 LQKENI. The CDR3 DNA is TGTGCCAGCTCACTTGTTTCCATGCCGAACACTGAAGCTTTCTTT. Its protein is CASSLVSMPNTEAFF.

The genes are TRBV2 and TRBJ1-2; D not certain. The V end was cut by 10 bases, the J end by 4 bases, with 22 bases between. The CDR3 has 15 residues. Germline lookup yields CDR1 SNHLY and CDR2 FYNNEI. The CDR3 bases are TGTGCCAACGCGACCAGACCTATGGACGTCTATGGCTACACCTTC. It codes for CANATRPMDVYGYTF.

This clone appeared a single time. The rearrangement uses TRBV5-1 and TRBJ2-2; 11 bases agree with TRBD2. Germline CDR1 and CDR2: SGHRS and YFSETQ. The CDR3 runs 16 residues. V gave up 1 base and J gave up 7 bases; unmatched junction bases: 6. In nucleotides, the CDR3 is TGCGCCAGCAGCTTGAGGCTAGCGGGAGGTAACGGGGAGCTGTTTTTT. It encodes CASSLRLAGGNGELFF.

The V and J genes are TRBV5-1 and TRBJ2-3, with TRBD2 as a possible D gene (5 bases). The germline V gene encodes CDR1 SGHRS and CDR2 YFSETQ. V gave up 7 bases and J gave up 1 base, with 13 bases separating them. The CDR3 consists of 14 residues. The CDR3 is CASSPGERTDTQYF. As DNA, the CDR3 is TGCGCCAGCTCCCCCGGGGAACGCACAGATACGCAGTATTTT. The whole variable domain, remainder taken from reference TRBV5-1 and TRBJ2-3, is KAGVTQTPRYLIKTRGQQVTLSCSPISGHRSVSWYQQTPGQGLQFLFEYFSETQRNKGNFPGRFSGRQFSNSRSEMNVSTLELGDSALYLCASSPGERTDTQYFGPGTRLTVL.

V gene TRBV9 combines with J gene TRBJ2-3, with 9 bases identical to TRBD2. The CDR3 has 15 residues. CDR1 and CDR2 from the germline V gene are SGDLS and YYNGEE. V lost 4 bases and J lost 4; bases outside the gene matches: 7. The CDR3, as DNA: TGTGCCAGCAGCCTAATAGCGGGAGCTTCAGATACGCAGTATTTT. Amino acids: CASSLIAGASDTQYF.

This clone was picked up one time. The chain has TRBV7-9 and TRBJ1-3, with 8 bases aligning to TRBD1. Per germline, CDR1 SEHNR and CDR2 FQNEAQ (reference sequence). V was pared by 5 bases and J by 4 bases, with 13 bases of the junction left unmatched. The CDR3 covers 17 residues. The CDR3 here is CASSARGTGLSGNTIYF. The CDR3 DNA reads as TGTGCCAGCAGCGCAAGAGGGACAGGACTTTCAGGAAACACCATATATTTT. Full variable domain (outside the CDR3, taken from reference TRBV7-9 and TRBJ1-3): DTGVSQNPRHKITKRGQNVTFRCDPISEHNRLYWYRQTLGQGPEFLTYFQNEAQLEKSRLLSDRFSAERPKGSFSTLEIQRTEQGDSAMYLCASSARGTGLSGNTIYFGEGSWLTVV.

CDR3 nucleotides: TGTGCCAGCTCACCATACGGAGCTAGCGGGAGTTCAGATACGCAGTATTTT. Protein product: CASSPYGASGSSDTQYF. This sequence joins TRBV18 and TRBJ2-3, with TRBD2 matching 10 bases. Germline lookup yields CDR1 KGHSH and CDR2 LQKENI. Trimming at V came to 2 bases and at J to 4 bases, leaving 9 bases not matched to a gene. The CDR3 is 17 residues long.

The rearrangement joins TRBV18 to TRBJ2-7; 8 bases are shared with TRBD1. The CDR3 totals 14 residues. With 6 bases clipped from V and 5 bases from J, the junction kept 9 bases outside the gene matches. In germline, CDR1 is KGHSH, CDR2 LQKENI. The CDR3 loop reads CASSPTTGVNEQYF. The DNA for the CDR3 is TGTGCCAGCTCCCCAACGACAGGGGTGAACGAGCAGTACTTC.